Listed below are T cell receptor beta chains from one sample, sequenced in a study of blood T cell repertoires in COVID-19. Method: immunoSEQ multiplex PCR; TCRdb's copy keeps in-frame clones and lacks some. This sample has roughly 130,000 clones, with around 90% found just once. Sequencing was done on a sample of peripheral blood. These receptors all come from a man in his forties or fifties with active COVID-19. CDR3s leave out the opening cysteine and the closing phenylalanine or tryptophan. Clone size is not always given. Where it is, it says once, few, many or a class for expanded clones.

>-|TRBV5-1|TRBJ1-1
ASSLEPYTEAF
>-|TRBV27|TRBJ2-7
ASSLNSPGQGAYEQY
>-|TRBV24-1|TRBJ2-1
ATSAGISSYNEQF
>-|TRBV2|TRBJ2-6
ASIGGYAGANVLT
>-|TRBV3-1/TRBV3-2|TRBJ2-3
ASSWATDTQY
>-|TRBV9|TRBJ2-3
ASSGGSWGTDTQY
>-|TRBV25-1|TRBJ1-2
ASSGGVGYT
>once|TRBV13|TRBJ1-2
ASSLTRQGANYGYT
>-|TRBV12-3/TRBV12-4|TRBJ2-5
ASSLSTGATQY
>-|TRBV9|TRBJ1-4
ASSARDRTTNEKLF
>-|TRBV5-4|TRBJ2-5
ASSSTGTRQETQY
>-|TRBV10-2|TRBJ1-2
ASRSDRGDFYGYT
>-|TRBV5-1|TRBJ2-1
ASRETESSYNEQF